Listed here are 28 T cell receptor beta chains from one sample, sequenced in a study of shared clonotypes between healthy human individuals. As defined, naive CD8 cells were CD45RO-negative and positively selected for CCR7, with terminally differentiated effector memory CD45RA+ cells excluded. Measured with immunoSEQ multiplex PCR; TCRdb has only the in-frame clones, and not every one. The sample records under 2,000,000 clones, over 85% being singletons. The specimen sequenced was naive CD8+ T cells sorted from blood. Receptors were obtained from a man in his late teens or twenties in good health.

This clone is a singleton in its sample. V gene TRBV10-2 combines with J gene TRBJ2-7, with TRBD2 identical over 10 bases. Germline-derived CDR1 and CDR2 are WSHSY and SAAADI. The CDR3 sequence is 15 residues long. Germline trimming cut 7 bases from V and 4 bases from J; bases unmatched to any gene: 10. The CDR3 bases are TGCGCCAGCACTAAAGCGGGAGGGCCTTCGTACGAGCAGTACTTC. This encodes CASTKAGGPSYEQYF.

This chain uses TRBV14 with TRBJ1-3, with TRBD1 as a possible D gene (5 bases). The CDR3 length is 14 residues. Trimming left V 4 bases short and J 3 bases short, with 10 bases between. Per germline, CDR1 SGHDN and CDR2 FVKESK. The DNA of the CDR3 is TGTGCCAGCAGCCCGAGGGACGGTGGAAACACCATATATTTT. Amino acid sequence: CASSPRDGGNTIYF. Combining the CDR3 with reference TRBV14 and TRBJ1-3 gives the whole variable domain EAGVTQFPSHSVIEKGQTVTLRCDPISGHDNLYWYRRVMGKEIKFLLHFVKESKQDESGMPNNRFLAERTGGTYSTLKVQPAELEDSGVYFCASSPRDGGNTIYFGEGSWLTVV.

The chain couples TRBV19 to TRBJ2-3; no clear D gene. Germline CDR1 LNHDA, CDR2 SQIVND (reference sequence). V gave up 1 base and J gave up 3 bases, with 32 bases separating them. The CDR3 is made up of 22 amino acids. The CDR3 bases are TGTGCCAGTAGTATAGCAATTCCAGGCCTTACCTACCCGTCTCCGCTTACAGATACGCAGTATTTT. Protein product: CASSIAIPGLTYPSPLTDTQYF.

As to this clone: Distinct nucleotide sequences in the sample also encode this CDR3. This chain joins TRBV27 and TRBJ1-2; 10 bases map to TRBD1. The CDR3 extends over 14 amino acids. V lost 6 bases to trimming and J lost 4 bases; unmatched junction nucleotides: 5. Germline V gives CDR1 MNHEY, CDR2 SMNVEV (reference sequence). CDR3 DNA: TGTGCCAGCAGCCCCGGGACAGGGGTCTATGGCTACACCTTC. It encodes CASSPGTGVYGYTF.

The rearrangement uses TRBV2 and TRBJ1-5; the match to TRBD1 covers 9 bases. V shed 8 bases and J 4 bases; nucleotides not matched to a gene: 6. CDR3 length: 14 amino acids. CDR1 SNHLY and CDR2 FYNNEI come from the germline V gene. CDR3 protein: CASGPGTGNQPQHF. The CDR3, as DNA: TGTGCCAGCGGGCCCGGGACAGGGAATCAGCCCCAGCATTTT.

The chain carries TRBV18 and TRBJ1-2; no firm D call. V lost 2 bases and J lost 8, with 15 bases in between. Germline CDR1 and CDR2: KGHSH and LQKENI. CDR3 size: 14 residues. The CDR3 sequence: CASSPAGPRDGYTF. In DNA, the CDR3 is TGTGCCAGCTCACCAGCCGGGCCTAGAGACGGCTACACCTTC.

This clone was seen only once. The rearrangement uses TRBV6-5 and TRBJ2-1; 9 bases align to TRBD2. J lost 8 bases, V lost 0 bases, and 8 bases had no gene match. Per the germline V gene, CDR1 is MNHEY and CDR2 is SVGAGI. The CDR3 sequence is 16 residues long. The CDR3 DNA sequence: TGTGCCAGCAGTTACTCGACAGCGGGAGGTCTCGATGAGCAGTTCTTC. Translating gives CASSYSTAGGLDEQFF.

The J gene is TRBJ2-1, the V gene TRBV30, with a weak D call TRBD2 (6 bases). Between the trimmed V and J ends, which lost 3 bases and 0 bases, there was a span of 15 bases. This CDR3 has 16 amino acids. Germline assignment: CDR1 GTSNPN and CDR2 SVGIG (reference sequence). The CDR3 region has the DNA TGTGCCTGGAGCCTGGAGGGGATACACTCCTACAATGAGCAGTTCTTC. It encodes CAWSLEGIHSYNEQFF.

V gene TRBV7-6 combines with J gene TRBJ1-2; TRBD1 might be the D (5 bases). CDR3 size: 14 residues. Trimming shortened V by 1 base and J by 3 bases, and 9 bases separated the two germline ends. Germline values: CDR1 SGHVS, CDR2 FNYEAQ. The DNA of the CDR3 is TGTGCCAGCAGCTTAGGCAGGGAGGACTATGGCTACACCTTC. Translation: CASSLGREDYGYTF. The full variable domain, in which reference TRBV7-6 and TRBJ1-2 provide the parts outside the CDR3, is GAGVSQSPRYKVTKRGQDVALRCDPISGHVSLYWYRQALGQGPEFLTYFNYEAQQDKSGLPNDRFSAERPEGSISTLTIQRTEQRDSAMYRCASSLGREDYGYTFGSGTRLTVV.

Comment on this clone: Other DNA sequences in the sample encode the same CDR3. As DNA, the CDR3 is TGTGCCAGCAGTTTATCGGGGGTGTATGGCTACACCTTC. Amino acids: CASSLSGVYGYTF. The gene calls are TRBV27 and TRBJ1-2, with a tentative D call TRBD1 (5 bases). The length of the CDR3 is 13 residues. The V end lost 0 bases, the J end lost 5 bases, and 7 bases lay between the germline ends. From germline, CDR1 is MNHEY and CDR2 SMNVEV (reference sequence).

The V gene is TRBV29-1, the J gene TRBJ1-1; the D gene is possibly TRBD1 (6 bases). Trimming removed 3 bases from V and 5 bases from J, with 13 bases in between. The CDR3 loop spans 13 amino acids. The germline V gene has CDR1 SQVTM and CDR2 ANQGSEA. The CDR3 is CSVDGTQRTEAFF. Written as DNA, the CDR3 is TGCAGCGTTGATGGGACACAAAGAACTGAAGCTTTCTTT.

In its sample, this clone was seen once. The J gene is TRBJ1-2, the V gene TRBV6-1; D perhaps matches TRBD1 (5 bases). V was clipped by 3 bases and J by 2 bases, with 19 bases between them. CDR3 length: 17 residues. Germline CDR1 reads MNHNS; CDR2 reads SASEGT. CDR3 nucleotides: TGTGCCAGCAGTGACGGGAGGGGAGGAGGAATAAACTATGGCTACACCTTC. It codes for CASSDGRGGGINYGYTF.

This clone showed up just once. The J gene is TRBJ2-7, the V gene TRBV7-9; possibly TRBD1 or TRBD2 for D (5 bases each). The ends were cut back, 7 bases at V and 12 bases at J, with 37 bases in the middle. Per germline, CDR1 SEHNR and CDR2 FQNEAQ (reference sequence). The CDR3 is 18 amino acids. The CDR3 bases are TGTGCCAGCAACCACCCTTATGGGGGAGATTGGAGAGAGGCGTATCCGTACTTC. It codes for CASNHPYGGDWREAYPYF.

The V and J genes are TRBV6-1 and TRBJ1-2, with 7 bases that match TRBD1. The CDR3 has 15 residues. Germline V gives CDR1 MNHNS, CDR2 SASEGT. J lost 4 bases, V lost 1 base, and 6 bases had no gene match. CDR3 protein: CASSEGRQGLYGYTF. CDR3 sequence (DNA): TGTGCCAGCAGTGAAGGGAGACAGGGCCTCTATGGCTACACCTTC.

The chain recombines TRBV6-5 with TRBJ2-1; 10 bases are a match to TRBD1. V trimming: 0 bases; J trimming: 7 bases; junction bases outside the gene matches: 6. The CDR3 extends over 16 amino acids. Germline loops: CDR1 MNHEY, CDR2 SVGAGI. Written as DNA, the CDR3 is TGTGCCAGCAGTTACTCGCGGGACAGGGGATGGAATGAGCAGTTCTTC. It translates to CASSYSRDRGWNEQFF.

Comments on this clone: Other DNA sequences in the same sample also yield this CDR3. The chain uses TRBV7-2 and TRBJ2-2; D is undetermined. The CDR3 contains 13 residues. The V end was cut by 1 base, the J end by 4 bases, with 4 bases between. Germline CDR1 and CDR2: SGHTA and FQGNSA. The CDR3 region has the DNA TGTGCCAGCAGCTTAGACATCACCGGGGAGCTGTTTTTT. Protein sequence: CASSLDITGELFF. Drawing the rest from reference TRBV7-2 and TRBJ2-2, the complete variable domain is GAGVSQSPSNKVTEKGKDVELRCDPISGHTALYWYRQSLGQGLEFLIYFQGNSAPDKSGLPSDRFSAERTGGSVSTLTIQRTQQEDSAVYLCASSLDITGELFFGEGSRLTVL.

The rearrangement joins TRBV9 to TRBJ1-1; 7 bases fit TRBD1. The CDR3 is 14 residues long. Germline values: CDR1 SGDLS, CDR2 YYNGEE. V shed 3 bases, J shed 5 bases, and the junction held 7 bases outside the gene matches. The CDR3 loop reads CASSARQGGTEAFF. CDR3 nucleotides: TGTGCCAGCAGCGCCCGCCAGGGGGGTACTGAAGCTTTCTTT.

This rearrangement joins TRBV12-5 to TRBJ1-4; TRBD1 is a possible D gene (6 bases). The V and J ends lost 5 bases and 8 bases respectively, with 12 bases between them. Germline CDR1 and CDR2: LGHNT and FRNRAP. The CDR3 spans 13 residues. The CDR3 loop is CASGLRDNEKLFF. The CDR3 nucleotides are TGTGCTAGTGGTCTCAGGGACAACGAAAAACTGTTTTTT. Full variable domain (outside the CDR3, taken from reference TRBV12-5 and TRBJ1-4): DARVTQTPRHKVTEMGQEVTMRCQPILGHNTVFWYRQTMMQGLELLAYFRNRAPLDDSGMPKDRFSAEMPDATLATLKIQPSEPRDSAVYFCASGLRDNEKLFFGSGTQLSVL.

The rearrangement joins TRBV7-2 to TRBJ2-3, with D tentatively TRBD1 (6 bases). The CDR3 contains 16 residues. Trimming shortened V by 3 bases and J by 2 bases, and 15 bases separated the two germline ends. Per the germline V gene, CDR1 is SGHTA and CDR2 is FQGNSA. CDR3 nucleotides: TGTGCCAGCAGCTTCCCGGACAGCCGCTACACAGATACGCAGTATTTT. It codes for CASSFPDSRYTDTQYF.

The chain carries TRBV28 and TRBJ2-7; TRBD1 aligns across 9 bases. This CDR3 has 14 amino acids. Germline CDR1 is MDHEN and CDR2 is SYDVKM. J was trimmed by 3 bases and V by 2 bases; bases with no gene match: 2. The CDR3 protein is CASSLGTGLYEQYF. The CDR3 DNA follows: TGTGCCAGCAGTTTAGGGACAGGGCTCTACGAGCAGTACTTC. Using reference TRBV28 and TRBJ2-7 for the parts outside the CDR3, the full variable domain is DVKVTQSSRYLVKRTGEKVFLECVQDMDHENMFWYRQDPGLGLRLIYFSYDVKMKEKGDIPEGYSVSREKKERFSLILESASTNQTSMYLCASSLGTGLYEQYFGPGTRLTVT.

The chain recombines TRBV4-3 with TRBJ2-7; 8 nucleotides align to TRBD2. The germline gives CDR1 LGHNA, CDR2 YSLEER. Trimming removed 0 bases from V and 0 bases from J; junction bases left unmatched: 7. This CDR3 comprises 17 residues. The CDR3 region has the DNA TGCGCCAGCAGCCAAGATAGAGCGGGGGAGAGCTCCTACGAGCAGTACTTC. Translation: CASSQDRAGESSYEQYF.

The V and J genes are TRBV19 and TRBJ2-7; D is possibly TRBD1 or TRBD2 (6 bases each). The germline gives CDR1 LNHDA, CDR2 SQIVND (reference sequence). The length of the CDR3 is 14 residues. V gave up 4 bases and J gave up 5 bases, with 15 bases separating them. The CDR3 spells CASSKGGPLNEQYF. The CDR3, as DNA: TGTGCCAGTAGTAAGGGGGGCCCCCTCAACGAGCAGTACTTC.

CDR3 loop: CASSPTELNTEAFF. CDR3 bases: TGCGCCAGCAGCCCAACAGAGCTGAACACTGAAGCTTTCTTT. This chain connects TRBV5-1 to TRBJ1-1; no definite D call. The germline V gene encodes CDR1 SGHRS and CDR2 YFSETQ. Between the trimmed V and J ends, which lost 4 bases and 0 bases, there was a span of 10 bases. The CDR3 consists of 14 residues. Full variable domain (missing parts from reference TRBV5-1 and TRBJ1-1): KAGVTQTPRYLIKTRGQQVTLSCSPISGHRSVSWYQQTPGQGLQFLFEYFSETQRNKGNFPGRFSGRQFSNSRSEMNVSTLELGDSALYLCASSPTELNTEAFFGQGTRLTVV.

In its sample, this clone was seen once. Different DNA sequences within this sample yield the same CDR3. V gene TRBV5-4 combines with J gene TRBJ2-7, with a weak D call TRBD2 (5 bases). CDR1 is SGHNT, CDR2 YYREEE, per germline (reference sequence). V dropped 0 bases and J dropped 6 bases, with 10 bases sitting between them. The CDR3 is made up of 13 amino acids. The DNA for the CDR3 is TGTGCCAGCAGCTTGGAGGTCGGAGGCGAGCAGTACTTC. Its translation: CASSLEVGGEQYF. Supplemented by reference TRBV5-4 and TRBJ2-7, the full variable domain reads ETGVTQSPTHLIKTRGQQVTLRCSSQSGHNTVSWYQQALGQGPQFIFQYYREEENGRGNFPPRFSGLQFPNYSSELNVNALELDDSALYLCASSLEVGGEQYFGPGTRLTVT.

The CDR3 nucleotides are TGCGCCAGCAGCCAACCGGGACACCCCCTTGGCGAGCAGTACTTC. Amino acids: CASSQPGHPLGEQYF. The chain recombines TRBV4-1 with TRBJ2-7; D perhaps matches TRBD1 (6 bases). V lost 2 bases to trimming and J lost 6 bases, with 17 bases between them. The CDR3 has 15 residues. The V gene's germline CDR1 is MGHRA and CDR2 YSYEKL.

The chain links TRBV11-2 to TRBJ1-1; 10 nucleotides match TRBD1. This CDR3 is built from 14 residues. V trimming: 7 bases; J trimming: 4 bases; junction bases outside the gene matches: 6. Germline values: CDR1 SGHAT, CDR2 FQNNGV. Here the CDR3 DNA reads TGTGCCAGCACCTGGGGGACAGGGGTCACTGAAGCTTTCTTT. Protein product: CASTWGTGVTEAFF.

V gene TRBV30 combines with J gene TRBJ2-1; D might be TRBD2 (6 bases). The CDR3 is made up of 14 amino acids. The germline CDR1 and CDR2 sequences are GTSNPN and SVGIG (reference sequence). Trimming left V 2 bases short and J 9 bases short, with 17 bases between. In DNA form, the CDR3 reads TGTGCCTGGAGTACGCGGGGAGGAACGGGTGAGCAGTTCTTC. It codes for CAWSTRGGTGEQFF.

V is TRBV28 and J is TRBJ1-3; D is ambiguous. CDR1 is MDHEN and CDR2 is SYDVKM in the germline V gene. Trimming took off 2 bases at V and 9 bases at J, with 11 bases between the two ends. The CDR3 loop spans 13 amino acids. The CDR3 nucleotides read TGTGCCAGCAGTTTAGGTCAGGCGGGCACCATATATTTT. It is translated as CASSLGQAGTIYF.